The present entry profiles one T cell receptor (beta chain) with its context. This sample stems from a study of T cell changes during pregnancy in multiple sclerosis. Profiled with immunoSEQ multiplex PCR; TCRdb holds only in-frame clones, not every one. The repertoire holds under 35,000 clones, with approximately 88% as singletons. This material consisted of CD8+ T cells from peripheral blood mononuclear cells, taken before pregnancy. The source of this sequence is a female donor with multiple sclerosis, enrolled in a pregnancy study.

In DNA, the CDR3 is TGTGCCAGCAGCGAGAGGGGGGGAGAGAGGACTGAAGCTTTCTTT. The encoded protein is CASSERGGERTEAFF. The gene calls are TRBV9 and TRBJ1-1, with TRBD1 as a possible D gene (6 bases). Germline V gene sequence: CDR1 SGDLS, CDR2 YYNGEE. This CDR3 spans 15 amino acids. Trimming pared 3 bases from V and 5 bases from J, leaving 17 bases between.